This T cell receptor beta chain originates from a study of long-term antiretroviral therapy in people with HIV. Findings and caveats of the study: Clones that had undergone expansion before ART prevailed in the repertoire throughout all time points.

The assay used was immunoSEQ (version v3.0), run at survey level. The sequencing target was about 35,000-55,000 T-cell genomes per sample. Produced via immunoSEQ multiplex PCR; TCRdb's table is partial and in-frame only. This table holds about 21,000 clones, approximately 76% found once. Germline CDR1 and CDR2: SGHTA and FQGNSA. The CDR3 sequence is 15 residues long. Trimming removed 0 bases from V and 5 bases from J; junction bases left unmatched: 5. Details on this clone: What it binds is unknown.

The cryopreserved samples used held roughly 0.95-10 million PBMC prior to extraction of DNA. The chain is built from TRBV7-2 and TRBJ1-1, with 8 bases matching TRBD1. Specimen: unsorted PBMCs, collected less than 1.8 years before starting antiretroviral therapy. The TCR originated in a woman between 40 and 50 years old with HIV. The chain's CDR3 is CASSLAQGARTEAFF. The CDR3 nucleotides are TGTGCCAGCAGCTTAGCGCAGGGGGCGCGGACTGAAGCTTTCTTT. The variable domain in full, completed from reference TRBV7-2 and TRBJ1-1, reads GAGVSQSPSNKVTEKGKDVELRCDPISGHTALYWYRQSLGQGLEFLIYFQGNSAPDKSGLPSDRFSAERTGGSVSTLTIQRTQQEDSAVYLCASSLAQGARTEAFFGQGTRLTVV.